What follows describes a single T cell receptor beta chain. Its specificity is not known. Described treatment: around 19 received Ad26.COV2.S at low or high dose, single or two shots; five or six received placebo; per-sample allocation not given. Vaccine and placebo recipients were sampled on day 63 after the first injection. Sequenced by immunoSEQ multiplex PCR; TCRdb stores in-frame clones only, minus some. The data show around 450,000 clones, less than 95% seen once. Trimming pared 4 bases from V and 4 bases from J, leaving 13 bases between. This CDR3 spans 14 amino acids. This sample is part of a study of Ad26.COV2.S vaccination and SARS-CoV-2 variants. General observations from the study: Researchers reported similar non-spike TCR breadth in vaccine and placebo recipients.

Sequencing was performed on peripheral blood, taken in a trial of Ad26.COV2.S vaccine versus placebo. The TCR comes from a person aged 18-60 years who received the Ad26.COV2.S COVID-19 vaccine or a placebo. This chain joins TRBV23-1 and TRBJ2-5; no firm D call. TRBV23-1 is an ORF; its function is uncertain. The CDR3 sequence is CASSLPRRGETQYF. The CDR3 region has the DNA TGCGCCAGCAGTCTCCCCAGAAGAGGAGAGACCCAGTACTTC.